Listed below are T cell receptor beta chains from one sample, sequenced in a study of blood T cell repertoires in COVID-19. Sequencing used immunoSEQ multiplex PCR; TCRdb keeps in-frame clones, though not all of them. The sample includes a few hundred thousand clones, around 84% seen only once; the top ten take roughly 3.4%. The sequenced material came from peripheral blood. The receptor source for this set is a woman younger than 35 with acute or convalescent COVID-19. The conserved cysteine and the conserved F or W are not part of the CDR3 here. Fields, in order: clone size, J gene, V gene, CDR3 protein. Clone size is stated in some rows and not others, as once, few, many or a class when expanded.

.	TRBJ2-7	TRBV3-1/TRBV3-2	ASSQGFGPYEQY
.	TRBJ1-4	TRBV5-1	ASSLRGGIEEKLF
.	TRBJ1-1	TRBV5-4	ASSLPEQYEGTEAF
.	TRBJ2-4	TRBV3-1/TRBV3-2	ASSQEDGGAKNIQY
few	TRBJ1-3	TRBV24-1	ATSDLAQGILSGNTIY
.	TRBJ1-5	TRBV4-1	ASSQVQGSNQPQH
few	TRBJ2-1	TRBV27	ASSLLHPSMSHEQF
.	TRBJ1-1	TRBV11-2	ASSLDRFLTEAF
once	TRBJ1-1	TRBV12-3/TRBV12-4	ASSFGGGTEAF
.	TRBJ2-7	TRBV7-9	ASSPRFYSGRASYEQY
.	TRBJ2-1	TRBV5-1	ASSFDIYEQF
.	TRBJ2-1	TRBV10-3	AISGQLAGGLSEQF
.	TRBJ1-6	TRBV7-8	ASSPHPTGDFYNSPLH
.	TRBJ2-6	TRBV30	AWSIASDALGANVLT
.	TRBJ1-4	TRBV5-4	ASSLRQGANEKLF
once	TRBJ2-1	TRBV4-1	ASSQDPAGGPNEQF
.	TRBJ1-2	TRBV14	ASSHRQGSLANYGYT
.	TRBJ1-1	TRBV6-5	ASRGGTEAF
.	TRBJ1-6	TRBV6-4	ASSATGDYNSPLH
few	TRBJ1-4	TRBV6-1	ASSDPHRGLGKLF
.	TRBJ1-2	TRBV9	ASSATDYGYT
.	TRBJ2-5	TRBV29-1	SSENEGGETQY
.	TRBJ1-2	TRBV28	ASSLGTPYGYT
.	TRBJ2-3	TRBV5-1	ASSFGGGATDTQY
.	TRBJ2-7	TRBV30	AWSGTGTGVHEQY
.	TRBJ2-2	TRBV5-1	ASSSGLSGTGELF
.	TRBJ2-1	TRBV10-3	AISESAGVPVAGYLNEQF
once	TRBJ2-1	TRBV19	ASSLLADSYNEQF
few	TRBJ1-1	TRBV12-5	ASGRGTEAF
.	TRBJ1-2	TRBV13	ASTSEDAGRNGYT
few	TRBJ1-5	TRBV19	ASSMVAVYSNQPQH
.	TRBJ1-2	TRBV28	ASSLGQNYGYT
.	TRBJ2-1	TRBV12-5	ASGSGQGGVNEQF
.	TRBJ1-2	TRBV28	ASGSGGIPFNYGYT
few	TRBJ2-3	TRBV7-3	ASSSQGQGGTQY
.	TRBJ2-6	TRBV6-5	ASSYFADSGANVLT
.	TRBJ2-1	TRBV2	ASSARTSGNPFSYNEQF
.	TRBJ1-1	TRBV12-5	AGEASTMNTEAF
.	TRBJ2-2	TRBV5-1	ASSLGTSGRAVAGELF